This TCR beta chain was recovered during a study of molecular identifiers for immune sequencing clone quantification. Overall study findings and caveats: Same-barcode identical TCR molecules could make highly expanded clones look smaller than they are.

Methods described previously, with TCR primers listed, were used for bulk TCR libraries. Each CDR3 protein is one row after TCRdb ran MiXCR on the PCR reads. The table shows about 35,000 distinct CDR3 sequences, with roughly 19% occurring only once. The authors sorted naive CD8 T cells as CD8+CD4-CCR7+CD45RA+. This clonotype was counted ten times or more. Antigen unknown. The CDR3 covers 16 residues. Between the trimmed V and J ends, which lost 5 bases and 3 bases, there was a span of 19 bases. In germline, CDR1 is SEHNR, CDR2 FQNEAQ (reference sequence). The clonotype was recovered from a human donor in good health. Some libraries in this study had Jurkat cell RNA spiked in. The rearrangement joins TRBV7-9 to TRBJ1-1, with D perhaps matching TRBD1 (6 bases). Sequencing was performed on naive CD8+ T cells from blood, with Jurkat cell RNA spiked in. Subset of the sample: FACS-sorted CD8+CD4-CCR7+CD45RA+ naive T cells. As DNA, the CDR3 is TGTGCCAGCAGCCGTTCCAGGGGTCCGTTGGACACTGAAGCTTTCTTT. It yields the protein CASSRSRGPLDTEAFF. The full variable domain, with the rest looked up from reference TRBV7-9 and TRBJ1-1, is DTGVSQNPRHKITKRGQNVTFRCDPISEHNRLYWYRQTLGQGPEFLTYFQNEAQLEKSRLLSDRFSAERPKGSFSTLEIQRTEQGDSAMYLCASSRSRGPLDTEAFFGQGTRLTVV.